A selection of T cell receptor beta chains follows, all from one sample in a study of cytomegalovirus exposure and HLA in healthy donors. Assay: immunoSEQ multiplex PCR; the TCRdb copy retains only in-frame clones and omits some. The table lists some 130,000 clones, 66% of them singletons, with around 1.6% in the top ten. The material sequenced was PBMCs. Every receptor here comes from a human donor in good health. Each CDR3 is given with its conserved first and last residue. Each record gives: V gene, J gene, CDR3 protein.

v_gene: TRBV19; j_gene: TRBJ2-2; CDR3aa: CASSPRGTGELFF
v_gene: TRBV18; j_gene: TRBJ2-1; CDR3aa: CASSPWDRGYNEQFF
v_gene: TRBV18; j_gene: TRBJ2-2; CDR3aa: CASSLLAGDTGELFF
v_gene: TRBV7-8; j_gene: TRBJ1-3; CDR3aa: CASRPPGGFNTIYF
v_gene: TRBV25-1; j_gene: TRBJ2-7; CDR3aa: CASNQPPWAKHYEQYF
v_gene: TRBV2; j_gene: TRBJ2-1; CDR3aa: CASSDPRVNEQFF
v_gene: TRBV7-9; j_gene: TRBJ2-3; CDR3aa: CASSLSTSTDTQYF
v_gene: TRBV6-5; j_gene: TRBJ2-5; CDR3aa: CASTLTGMVETQYF
v_gene: TRBV19; j_gene: TRBJ2-1; CDR3aa: CASSIAGGNNEQFF
v_gene: TRBV7-9; j_gene: TRBJ2-7; CDR3aa: CASSLGGSDYEQYF
v_gene: TRBV7-9; j_gene: TRBJ1-1; CDR3aa: CASSNRNILANTEAFF
v_gene: TRBV4-1; j_gene: TRBJ2-5; CDR3aa: CASSQVSSGSGEQYF
v_gene: TRBV7-2; j_gene: TRBJ2-7; CDR3aa: CASSPSRTGDEQYF
v_gene: TRBV13; j_gene: TRBJ2-1; CDR3aa: CASSPETSGSRGEQFF
v_gene: TRBV20-1; j_gene: TRBJ2-7; CDR3aa: CSARGLAGQYF
v_gene: TRBV2; j_gene: TRBJ2-1; CDR3aa: CASSEGLAEEDEQFF
v_gene: TRBV5-1; j_gene: TRBJ1-4; CDR3aa: CASSLSGYEKLFF
v_gene: TRBV2; j_gene: TRBJ1-1; CDR3aa: CASRKDRQFIAFF
v_gene: TRBV7-9; j_gene: TRBJ2-1; CDR3aa: CASSLVGNYNEQFF
v_gene: TRBV5-1; j_gene: TRBJ2-7; CDR3aa: CASSLRGAGISYEQYF